Given below is one T cell receptor (beta chain) in context. The junction does not match germline at one end; this may be a read error. The sample originates from a study of response to subunit inactivated influenza vaccine. Germline lookup yields CDR1 MDHEN and CDR2 SYDVKM. The CDR3 has 15 residues. TCRdb itself ran the RT-PCR reads through MiXCR, one entry per CDR3 protein. This sample has some 500,000 distinct CDR3 sequences; 25% occur once, and the top ten carry approximately 2%. The sequencing used CD4+ T cells sorted from PBMCs, collected about 5 days after vaccination. This rearrangement joins TRBV28 to TRBJ2-5; D may match TRBD1 or TRBD2 (7 bases each). This clonotype was obtained from a man aged 45 to 65 who received an inactivated influenza vaccine. The CDR3 protein is CVSSLIQGEGETQYF. The CDR3 DNA is TGTGTCAGCAGTTTAATCCAGGGGGAGGGAGAGACCCAGTACTTC.